One sample yielded the 8 T cell receptor beta chains listed below, sequenced in a study of glioma-infiltrating T cells after dendritic cell vaccination. Sample time point: after dendritic cell vaccination, including at tumor progression/relapse. TCRdb's table, derived via immunoSEQ multiplex PCR, lists solely in-frame clones and lacks some. The data hold about 94,000 clones, with more than 70% observed a single time. Sequencing used blood, obtained after dendritic cell vaccination. All receptors derive from a human donor with glioblastoma.

In this sample, this clone turned up a few times. The chain links TRBV10-3 to TRBJ1-1; tentative D call: TRBD1 (6 bases). The ends were cut back, 5 bases at V and 0 bases at J, with 10 bases in the middle. From germline, CDR1 is ENHRY and CDR2 SYGVKD. This CDR3 contains 14 residues. CDR3 DNA: TGTGCCATCAGTTGGGACACCTTGAACACTGAAGCTTTCTTT. Translating gives CAISWDTLNTEAFF.

This clone appeared a single time. V usage is TRBV2 and J usage is TRBJ1-1, with 8 bases matching TRBD1. Germline assignment: CDR1 SNHLY and CDR2 FYNNEI. The CDR3 length is 15 residues. J lost 1 base, V lost 1 base, and 2 bases had no gene match. CDR3 amino acids: CASSEGTGGNTEAFF. DNA for the CDR3: TGTGCCAGCAGTGAAGGAACAGGGGGGAACACTGAAGCTTTCTTT.

The table lists this clone with a count of one. The chain combines TRBV7-6 with TRBJ2-1; unclear D gene. The CDR3 totals 12 residues. Trimming removed 5 bases at V and 8 bases at J, with 10 bases between. Germline assignment: CDR1 SGHVS and CDR2 FNYEAQ. Here the CDR3 DNA reads TGTGCCAGCAGCCCTGGGCTGTATGAGCAGTTCTTC. Its protein is CASSPGLYEQFF.

This clone was counted a single time. The chain couples TRBV30 to TRBJ2-3; 10 positions agree with TRBD2. The CDR3 totals 16 residues. The germline V gene has CDR1 GTSNPN and CDR2 SVGIG (reference sequence). V trimming: 0 bases; J trimming: 0 bases; junction bases outside the gene matches: 3. This CDR3 reads CAWSVLAGTSTDTQYF. DNA of the CDR3: TGTGCCTGGAGTGTACTAGCGGGAACTAGCACAGATACGCAGTATTTT.

The chain employs TRBV6-1 and TRBJ2-1; TRBD1 matches 7 bases. CDR1 and CDR2 (germline): MNHNS, SASEGT. Germline trimming cut 1 base from V and 0 bases from J; bases unmatched to any gene: 6. The CDR3 runs 17 residues. The CDR3 protein is CASSEVGQASSYNEQFF. The CDR3 DNA sequence: TGTGCCAGCAGTGAAGTTGGACAGGCGAGCTCCTACAATGAGCAGTTCTTC.

The chain is built from TRBV19 and TRBJ2-7; tentative D call: TRBD2 (5 bases). The CDR3 totals 15 residues. Germline V gene sequence: CDR1 LNHDA, CDR2 SQIVND (reference sequence). V lost 8 bases and J lost 2, with 19 bases in between. The CDR3 region is CASRTFASGAYEQYF. The CDR3 nucleotides are TGTGCCAGTCGAACCTTTGCGAGCGGAGCCTACGAGCAGTACTTC.

This clone was counted once. The chain carries TRBV30 and TRBJ1-5; perhaps TRBD1 as D (5 bases). CDR1 is GTSNPN, CDR2 SVGIG, per germline (reference sequence). The CDR3 totals 13 residues. Deletions cut 0 bases from V and 7 bases from J, with 10 bases between. The chain's CDR3 is CAWSVGGEQPQHF. CDR3 coding DNA: TGTGCCTGGAGTGTAGGAGGGGAACAGCCCCAGCATTTT.

The chain couples TRBV6-1 to TRBJ1-2; TRBD1 aligns across 10 bases. The V gene end was trimmed by 10 bases and the J gene end by 4 bases; junction bases not matched to a gene: 9. The CDR3 extends over 14 amino acids. Per the germline V gene, CDR1 is MNHNS and CDR2 is SASEGT. The CDR3: CAITDRGPSYGYTF. As DNA, the CDR3 is TGTGCCATCACCGACAGGGGGCCGTCCTATGGCTACACCTTC.